These 11 T cell receptor beta chains originate from one sample sequenced in a study of blood T cell repertoires in COVID-19. Libraries were prepared by immunoSEQ multiplex PCR; TCRdb keeps only in-frame clonotypes and omits some of them. The table includes about 220,000 clones, 82% detected once. The specimen sequenced was peripheral blood. The receptors shown here come from a woman aged 70-85 years with COVID-19, enrolled during active disease.

The chain combines TRBV29-1 with TRBJ2-3; a weak D match, TRBD1 (7 bases). This CDR3 spans 16 amino acids. Germline CDR1 is SQVTM and CDR2 is ANQGSEA. V was shortened by 1 base and J by 0 bases, with 14 bases between the two germline ends. The CDR3, as DNA: TGCAGCGTTGAAGCCCAGGGGGGCGGGAGCACAGATACGCAGTATTTT. As protein: CSVEAQGGGSTDTQYF.

The gene calls are TRBV4-1 and TRBJ2-1, with D unclear. The V end was cut by 0 bases, the J end by 4 bases, with 7 bases between. This CDR3 has 14 residues. From germline, CDR1 is MGHRA and CDR2 YSYEKL. CDR3 region: CASSQEGRYNEQFF. CDR3 DNA sequence: TGCGCCAGCAGCCAAGAAGGCAGGTACAATGAGCAGTTCTTC.

The chain joins TRBV29-1 to TRBJ1-5; no definite D call. Trimming pared 6 bases from V and 1 base from J, leaving 10 bases between. The germline gives CDR1 SQVTM, CDR2 ANQGSEA. There are 13 residues in the CDR3. CDR3 sequence: CSVGHSSNQPQHF. The DNA of the CDR3 is TGCAGCGTGGGTCACAGCAGCAATCAGCCCCAGCATTTT.

The CDR3 DNA sequence: TGTGCCATTCAGCAGGGATCCGGTGAAGCTTTCTTT. This sequence encodes CAIQQGSGEAFF. The V and J genes are TRBV19 and TRBJ1-1, with D perhaps TRBD1 (5 bases). The CDR3 covers 12 residues. CDR1 and CDR2 (germline): LNHDA, SQIVND (reference sequence). The V gene lost 10 bases and the J gene lost 7 bases, with 16 bases spanning the gap.

This chain uses TRBV11-2 with TRBJ2-7, with 8 positions matching TRBD2. Losses at the gene ends were 3 bases for V and 2 bases for J; bases not matched to a gene: 9. The CDR3 length is 16 residues. Per the germline V gene, CDR1 is SGHAT and CDR2 is FQNNGV. The CDR3 loop reads CASSFSMTSEAYEQYF. In DNA, the CDR3 is TGTGCCAGCAGCTTTTCAATGACTAGCGAAGCCTACGAGCAGTACTTC. Together with reference TRBV11-2 and TRBJ2-7, the CDR3 gives the full variable domain: EAGVAQSPRYKIIEKRQSVAFWCNPISGHATLYWYQQILGQGPKLLIQFQNNGVVDDSQLPKDRFSAERLKGVDSTLKIQPAKLEDSAVYLCASSFSMTSEAYEQYFGPGTRLTVT.

V usage is TRBV2 and J usage is TRBJ1-5; D is perhaps TRBD1 (6 bases). V was cut by 9 bases and J by 0 bases, with 12 bases left in between. The CDR3 loop spans 14 amino acids. Germline V gives CDR1 SNHLY, CDR2 FYNNEI. CDR3 protein: CASQGTYSNQPQHF. CDR3 DNA sequence: TGTGCCAGTCAGGGGACATATAGCAATCAGCCCCAGCATTTT.

The rearrangement links TRBV28 to TRBJ2-1, with 12 bases aligning to TRBD2. V lost 5 bases, J lost 7 bases, and 9 bases stayed unmatched. The germline CDR1 and CDR2 sequences are MDHEN and SYDVKM. This CDR3 region has 16 residues. The CDR3 nucleotides read TGTGCCAGCAGTAGTCTCAGGGGACTAGCGGGTAATGAGCAGTTCTTC. It specifies CASSSLRGLAGNEQFF.

This chain joins TRBV15 and TRBJ2-1; D is possibly TRBD1 (5 bases). This CDR3 contains 15 residues. V gave up 0 bases and J gave up 1 base, with 7 bases separating them. Germline assignment: CDR1 LNHNV and CDR2 YYDKDF (reference sequence). The CDR3 DNA sequence: TGTGCCACCAGCAGAGACCAGGGTTCCTACAATGAGCAGTTCTTC. Translation: CATSRDQGSYNEQFF.

J is TRBJ1-4 and V is TRBV4-1; maybe TRBD1 (6 bases). Looked up from germline, CDR1 is MGHRA and CDR2 is YSYEKL. Between the trimmed V and J ends, which lost 4 bases and 0 bases, there was a span of 18 bases. The CDR3 totals 18 residues. The CDR3 region is CASSLAGAAAATNEKLFF. The CDR3 bases are TGCGCCAGCAGCCTTGCGGGGGCGGCAGCTGCAACTAATGAAAAACTGTTTTTT.

This clone was recorded a few times. The chain is built from TRBV4-2 and TRBJ1-1; 8 bases map to TRBD1. V trimming: 1 base; J trimming: 7 bases; junction bases outside the gene matches: 5. Germline V CDR1 and CDR2: LGHNA, YNFKEQ. CDR3 size: 14 residues. In nucleotides, the CDR3 is TGTGCCAGCAGCCAAGGAGACAGGGGTGGTGAAGCTTTCTTT. It specifies CASSQGDRGGEAFF.

The chain joins TRBV5-8 to TRBJ2-1, with 7 bases matching TRBD1. The CDR3 totals 17 residues. Trimming removed 0 bases from V and 2 bases from J; junction bases left unmatched: 8. Germline CDR1 is SGHTS and CDR2 is YDEGEE. CDR3 in amino acids: CASSLALGTVTYNEQFF. DNA for the CDR3: TGTGCCAGCAGCTTGGCCCTAGGGACAGTTACCTACAATGAGCAGTTCTTC.